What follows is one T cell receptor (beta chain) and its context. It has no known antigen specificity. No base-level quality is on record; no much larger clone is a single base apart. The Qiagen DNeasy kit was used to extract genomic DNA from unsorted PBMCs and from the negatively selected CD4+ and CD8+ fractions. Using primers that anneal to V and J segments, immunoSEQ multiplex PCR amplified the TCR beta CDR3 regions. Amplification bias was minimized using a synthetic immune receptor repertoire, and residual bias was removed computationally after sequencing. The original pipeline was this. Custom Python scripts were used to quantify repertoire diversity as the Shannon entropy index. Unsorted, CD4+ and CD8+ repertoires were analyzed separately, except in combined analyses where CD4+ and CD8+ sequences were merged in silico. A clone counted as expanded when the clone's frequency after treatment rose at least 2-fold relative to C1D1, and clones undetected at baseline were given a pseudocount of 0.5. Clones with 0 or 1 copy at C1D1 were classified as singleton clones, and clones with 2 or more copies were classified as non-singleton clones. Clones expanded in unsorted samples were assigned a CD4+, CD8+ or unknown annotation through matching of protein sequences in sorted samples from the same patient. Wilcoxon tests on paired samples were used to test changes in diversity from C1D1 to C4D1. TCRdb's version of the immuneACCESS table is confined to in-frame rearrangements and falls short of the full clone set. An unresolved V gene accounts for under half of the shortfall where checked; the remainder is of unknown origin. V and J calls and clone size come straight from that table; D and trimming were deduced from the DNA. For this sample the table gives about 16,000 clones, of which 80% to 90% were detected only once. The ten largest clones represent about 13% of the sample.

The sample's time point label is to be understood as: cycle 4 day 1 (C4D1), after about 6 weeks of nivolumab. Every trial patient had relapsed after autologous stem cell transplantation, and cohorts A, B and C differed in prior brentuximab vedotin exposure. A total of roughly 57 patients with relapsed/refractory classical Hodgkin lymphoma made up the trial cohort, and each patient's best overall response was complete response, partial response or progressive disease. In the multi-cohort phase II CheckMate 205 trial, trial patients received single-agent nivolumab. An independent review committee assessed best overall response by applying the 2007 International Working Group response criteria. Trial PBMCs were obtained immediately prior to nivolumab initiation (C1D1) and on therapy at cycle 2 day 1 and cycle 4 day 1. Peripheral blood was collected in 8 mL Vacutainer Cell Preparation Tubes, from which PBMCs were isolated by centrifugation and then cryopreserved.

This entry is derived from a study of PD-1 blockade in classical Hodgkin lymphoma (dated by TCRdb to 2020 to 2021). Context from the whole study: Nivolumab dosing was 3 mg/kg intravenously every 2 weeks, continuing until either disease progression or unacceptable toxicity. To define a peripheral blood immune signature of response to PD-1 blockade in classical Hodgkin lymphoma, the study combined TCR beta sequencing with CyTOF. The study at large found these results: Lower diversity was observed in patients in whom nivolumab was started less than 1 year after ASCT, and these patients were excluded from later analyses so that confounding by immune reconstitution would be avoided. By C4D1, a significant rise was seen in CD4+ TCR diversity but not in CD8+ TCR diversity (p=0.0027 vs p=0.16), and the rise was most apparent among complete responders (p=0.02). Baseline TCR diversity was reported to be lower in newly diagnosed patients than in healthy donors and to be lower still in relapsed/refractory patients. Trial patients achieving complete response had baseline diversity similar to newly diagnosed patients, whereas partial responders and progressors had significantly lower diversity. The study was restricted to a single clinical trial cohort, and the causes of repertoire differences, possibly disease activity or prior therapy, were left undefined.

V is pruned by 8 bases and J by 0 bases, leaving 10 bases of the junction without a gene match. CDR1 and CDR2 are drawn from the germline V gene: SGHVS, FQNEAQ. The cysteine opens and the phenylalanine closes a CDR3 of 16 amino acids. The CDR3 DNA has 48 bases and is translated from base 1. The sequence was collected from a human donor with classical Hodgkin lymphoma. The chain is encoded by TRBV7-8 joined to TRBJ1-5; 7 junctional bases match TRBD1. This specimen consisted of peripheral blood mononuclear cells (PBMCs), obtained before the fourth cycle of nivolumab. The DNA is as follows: TGTGCCAGCGGACTCAGACAGGGAATTAGCAATCAGCCCCAGCATTTT. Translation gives CASGLRQGISNQPQHF. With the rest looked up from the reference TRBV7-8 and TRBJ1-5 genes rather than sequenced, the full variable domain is GAGVSQSPRYKVAKRGQDVALRCDPISGHVSLFWYQQALGQGPEFLTYFQNEAQLDKSGLPSDRFFAERPEGSVSTLKIQRTQQEDSAVYLCASGLRQGISNQPQHFGDGTRLSIL.